The T cell receptor (beta chain) described here comes from a study of blood T cell repertoires in COVID-19. Study in general: The United States, Italy and Spain provided the acute and convalescent COVID-19 samples. The cDNA or gDNA used as material had been derived from T cells, B-cell-depleted T cells, or PBMCs.

This clone appeared a single time. This table comes from immunoSEQ multiplex PCR, and its TCRdb copy is limited to in-frame clones, with some not included. The repertoire holds about 230,000 clones, around 83% seen once, with just over 8.5% in the top ten. Germline V gene lookup returns CDR1 SGHRS and CDR2 YFSETQ. The CDR3 consists of 17 residues. Trimming at V came to 4 bases and at J to 0 bases, leaving 5 bases not matched to a gene. The sequenced sample was peripheral blood. The V gene is TRBV5-1, the J gene TRBJ2-6, with 9 bases that match TRBD1. This TCR was recovered from a man aged 35-49 years with active or convalescent COVID-19. The CDR3 DNA is TGCGCCAGCAGCCCGGACAGGGGACTCTCTGGGGCCAACGTCCTGACTTTC. This translates into CASSPDRGLSGANVLTF.